A single sample gave rise to the 21 T cell receptor beta chains below, sequenced in a study of human T cells and chemical hapten exposure. TCRdb used MiXCR to reprocess the RACE reads, holding one entry per CDR3 protein. The sample holds 11,000 to 15,000 distinct CDR3 sequences, around 17% seen once. This sample's time point: patch test 1, 2 weeks after DPC sensitization. This sample's treatment: therapeutic diphenylcyclopropenone sensitization with weekly scalp DPC. Source: whole blood, taken in connection with sensitization to the hapten diphenylcyclopropenone (DPC). The receptors derive from a woman in her twenties or thirties with alopecia areata. Some clones in this sample may be carry-over from other donors' samples.

J is TRBJ1-4 and V is TRBV7-2; the D gene is possibly TRBD1 (6 bases). Trimming stripped 6 bases from V and 5 bases from J, with 13 bases between. Germline V lookup: CDR1 SGHTA, CDR2 FQGNSA. The CDR3 is made up of 14 amino acids. This CDR3 is CASRPGQTNEKLFF. The DNA for the CDR3 is TGTGCCAGCAGGCCGGGACAAACAAATGAAAAACTGTTTTTT.

The V call is TRBV20-1, the J call TRBJ2-7, with TRBD2 identical over 11 bases. V trimming: 1 base; J trimming: 2 bases; junction bases outside the gene matches: 4. The CDR3 extends over 15 amino acids. From germline, CDR1 is DFQATT and CDR2 SNEGSKA (reference sequence). CDR3 amino acids: CSARAGGLAAYEQYF. CDR3 sequence (DNA): TGCAGTGCTAGAGCTGGGGGACTAGCGGCCTACGAGCAGTACTTC.

This clonotype was seen at least ten times. The chain uses TRBV20-1 and TRBJ2-7, with TRBD1 identical over 10 bases. V lost 0 bases, J lost 9 bases, and 8 bases stayed unmatched. Germline-derived CDR1 and CDR2 are DFQATT and SNEGSKA (reference sequence). CDR3 length equals 14 residues. CDR3 protein: CSARDLIGTGVQYV. The CDR3 DNA reads as TGCAGTGCTAGAGATCTGATAGGGACAGGGGTGCAGTACGTC.

This clonotype was seen a few times. V usage is TRBV28 and J usage is TRBJ1-2, with D possibly being TRBD1 (6 bases). The V and J ends lost 6 bases and 4 bases respectively, with 9 bases between them. Germline V lookup: CDR1 MDHEN, CDR2 SYDVKM. The CDR3 spans 12 residues. The CDR3 loop is CASSRGVYGYTF. The CDR3 DNA reads TGTGCCAGCAGCAGGGGAGTCTATGGCTACACCTTC.

This clonotype was seen at least ten times. The chain couples TRBV20-1 to TRBJ1-3; D is uncertain. The CDR3 length is 13 residues. V lost 4 bases, J lost 2 bases, and 9 bases lay in between. From germline, CDR1 is DFQATT and CDR2 SNEGSKA (reference sequence). This chain's CDR3 is CSATDNPGNTIYF. The CDR3 DNA is TGCAGTGCTACCGACAATCCTGGAAACACCATATATTTT.

Ten or more counts support this clonotype. The rearrangement links TRBV20-1 to TRBJ2-7; TRBD2 matches at 9 bases. This CDR3 comprises 14 residues. With 3 bases clipped from V and 1 base from J, the junction kept 4 bases outside the gene matches. Germline CDR1 DFQATT, CDR2 SNEGSKA (reference sequence). The chain's CDR3 is CSASVSGGSYEQYF. As DNA, the CDR3 is TGCAGTGCTAGTGTTAGCGGGGGTTCCTACGAGCAGTACTTC.

This clonotype has a count of ten or more. CDR3 nucleotide sequence: TGTGCCAGCAGCTTCGACAGATATAACACTGAAGCTTTCTTT. The encoded protein is CASSFDRYNTEAFF. The chain joins TRBV7-9 to TRBJ1-1; possibly TRBD1 for D (5 bases). The CDR3 totals 14 residues. V lost 3 bases to trimming and J lost 2 bases, with 10 bases between them. Germline CDR1 is SEHNR and CDR2 is FQNEAQ (reference sequence).

This clonotype has a count of ten or more. The rearrangement uses TRBV6-5 and TRBJ1-4; 12 bases agree with TRBD1. J gave up 7 bases and V 6 bases, and 0 bases lay outside the gene matches. The CDR3 has 13 residues. Germline lookup yields CDR1 MNHEY and CDR2 SVGAGI. The CDR3 loop reads CASRGQGAEKLFF. DNA for the CDR3: TGTGCCAGCAGGGGACAGGGGGCTGAAAAACTGTTTTTT.

In its sample, this clonotype ranks as medium-sized. V and J are TRBV20-1 and TRBJ1-5, with D possibly matching TRBD1 (5 bases). The CDR3 is 16 residues long. V lost 6 bases, J lost 0 bases, and 18 bases lay in between. CDR1 DFQATT and CDR2 SNEGSKA come from the germline V gene (reference sequence). The CDR3: CSAPGPPGGSNQPQHF. CDR3 nucleotide sequence: TGCAGTGCCCCAGGCCCGCCGGGGGGTAGCAATCAGCCCCAGCATTTT.

This clonotype was observed at least ten times. The V call is TRBV9, the J call TRBJ1-1; 10 bases agree with TRBD1. Germline V gene lookup returns CDR1 SGDLS and CDR2 YYNGEE. J lost 5 bases, V lost 7 bases, and 5 bases had no gene match. The CDR3 is 13 residues long. This CDR3 is CASGTGVFTEAFF. Written as DNA, the CDR3 is TGTGCCAGCGGGACAGGGGTATTTACTGAAGCTTTCTTT. Variable domain in full (rest from reference TRBV9 and TRBJ1-1): DSGVTQTPKHLITATGQRVTLRCSPRSGDLSVYWYQQSLDQGLQFLIQYYNGEERAKGNILERFSAQQFPDLHSELNLSSLELGDSALYFCASGTGVFTEAFFGQGTRLTVV.

This clonotype was counted between two and nine times. V usage is TRBV5-6 and J usage is TRBJ1-4; the D gene is possibly TRBD1 (5 bases). Germline assignment: CDR1 SGHDT and CDR2 YYEEEE. Trimming left V 1 base short and J 5 bases short, with 9 bases between. The CDR3 runs 14 residues. The CDR3 nucleotides are TGTGCCAGCAGCTTGTGGGGGACGAATGAAAAACTGTTTTTT. This gives the protein CASSLWGTNEKLFF.

By sample share, this clonotype is medium-sized (0.01 to 0.1%). V is TRBV29-1 and J is TRBJ1-2, with D unclear. Germline V CDR1 and CDR2: SQVTM, ANQGSEA. V shed 5 bases and J shed 3 bases, with 10 bases lying between them. This CDR3 contains 12 residues. CDR3: CSVTDGHYGYTF. The CDR3, as DNA: TGCAGCGTTACAGACGGACACTATGGCTACACCTTC.

By proportion, this clonotype is medium-sized. The chain couples TRBV7-2 to TRBJ1-2; D remains ambiguous. This CDR3 comprises 13 residues. Germline lookup yields CDR1 SGHTA and CDR2 FQGNSA. The V gene lost 4 bases and the J gene lost 1 base, with 7 bases spanning the gap. The DNA of the CDR3 is TGTGCCAGCAGCTCGGGTAATAACTATGGCTACACCTTC. Its translation is CASSSGNNYGYTF.

This clonotype was seen repeatedly, ten times or more. This chain links TRBV18 with TRBJ1-1; D not resolved. Trimming left V 2 bases short and J 4 bases short, with 8 bases between. CDR1 is KGHSH, CDR2 LQKENI, per germline. CDR3 length: 13 residues. The CDR3 sequence is CASSPIWGTEAFF. Here the CDR3 DNA reads TGTGCCAGCTCACCAATCTGGGGCACTGAAGCTTTCTTT.

This clonotype was recorded once. The chain joins TRBV11-2 to TRBJ2-3; no clear D. CDR1 and CDR2 (germline): SGHAT, FQNNGV. The V and J ends lost 5 bases and 4 bases respectively, with 10 bases between them. This CDR3 region has 13 residues. The CDR3 nucleotides are TGTGCCAGCAGCCCTGTGTCCGCAGATACGCAGTATTTT. It specifies CASSPVSADTQYF.

There are many counts of this clonotype. V usage is TRBV7-8 and J usage is TRBJ1-2; D is possibly TRBD1 (5 bases). Germline CDR1 SGHVS, CDR2 FQNEAQ. V was trimmed by 0 bases and J by 4 bases, leaving 9 bases between them. The CDR3 sequence is 14 residues long. CDR3 nucleotide sequence: TGTGCCAGCAGCTTAGCTGGGGGTTCCTATGGCTACACCTTC. Its translation: CASSLAGGSYGYTF. Full variable domain (remainder filled in from reference TRBV7-8 and TRBJ1-2): GAGVSQSPRYKVAKRGQDVALRCDPISGHVSLFWYQQALGQGPEFLTYFQNEAQLDKSGLPSDRFFAERPEGSVSTLKIQRTQQEDSAVYLCASSLAGGSYGYTFGSGTRLTVV.

This clonotype was seen at least ten times. The chain is built from TRBV12-3 or TRBV12-4 and TRBJ2-5, with D hard to call. The V and J ends lost 8 bases and 8 bases respectively, with 15 bases between them. The length of the CDR3 is 12 residues. The CDR3 loop reads CASSFTPITQYF. The CDR3 nucleotides are TGTGCCAGCTCCTTCACCCCGATAACCCAGTACTTC.

This clonotype showed up many times. The chain is built from TRBV10-2 and TRBJ2-5; D not resolved. Looked up from germline, CDR1 is WSHSY and CDR2 is SAAADI. The CDR3 runs 12 residues. V was cut by 8 bases and J by 2 bases, with 9 bases left in between. The CDR3 region is CASGRWQETQYF. The CDR3 bases are TGCGCCAGCGGTAGGTGGCAAGAGACCCAGTACTTC.

This clonotype occurred many times. The chain links TRBV7-9 to TRBJ2-1; D perhaps matches TRBD1 (5 bases). The V end was cut by 2 bases, the J end by 5 bases, with 16 bases between. The CDR3 consists of 16 residues. The V gene's germline CDR1 is SEHNR and CDR2 FQNEAQ (reference sequence). Here the CDR3 reads CASSLIRGSDNNEQFF. The DNA of the CDR3 is TGTGCCAGCAGCTTAATTAGGGGATCGGACAACAATGAGCAGTTCTTC.

This clonotype has a count of ten or more. The chain carries TRBV30 and TRBJ1-5; TRBD1 might be the D (6 bases). Per the germline V gene, CDR1 is GTSNPN and CDR2 is SVGIG (reference sequence). The CDR3 extends over 16 amino acids. V lost 0 bases and J 4 bases, leaving 16 bases between the germline ends. The CDR3 here is CAWSVKTFQGNQPQHF. CDR3 in DNA: TGTGCCTGGAGTGTAAAAACGTTCCAGGGGAATCAGCCCCAGCATTTT.

This sequence joins TRBV28 and TRBJ1-1; D remains unclear. The CDR3 extends over 14 amino acids. Per the germline V gene, CDR1 is MDHEN and CDR2 is SYDVKM. Trimming took 6 bases from V and 1 from J, leaving 12 bases between them. CDR3 protein: CASRRIHPNTEAFF. CDR3 nucleotide sequence: TGTGCCAGCAGACGAATCCACCCGAACACTGAAGCTTTCTTT.